The entry below gives a single T cell receptor beta chain sequence along with its context. These data belong to a study of shared clonotypes between healthy human individuals. Study background: The donor pool was made up of two women and three men aged 18 to 49.

V was shortened by 7 bases and J by 2 bases, with 16 bases between the two germline ends. In germline, CDR1 is SNHLY, CDR2 FYNNEI. The CDR3 is 15 residues long. The repertoire was sequenced with immunoSEQ multiplex PCR; TCRdb's copy has only in-frame clones and lacks some. Here the sample spans millions of clones, around 94% being singletons. The sequence derives from a man aged 18 to 35 in good health. The rearrangement uses TRBV2 and TRBJ2-3; weak D call: TRBD2 (5 bases). Sequenced: naive CD4+ T cells sorted from blood. Regarding subset: CD45RA+ positively selected. The DNA of the CDR3 is TGTGCCAGCACCCCTAGCCCGCCTCACACAGATACGCAGTATTTT. This encodes CASTPSPPHTDTQYF.